This T cell receptor beta chain was identified in a study of cytomegalovirus exposure and HLA in healthy donors. This PCR relied on a set of 60 Vbeta primers and 13 Jbeta primers. The table came from immunoSEQ multiplex PCR; TCRdb's copy has only in-frame clones and leaves some out. The sample yields 90,000 to 110,000 clones, 13% to 15% seen once. The CDR3 is made up of 13 amino acids. Germline V gene lookup returns CDR1 GTSNPN and CDR2 SVGIG (reference sequence). Concerning this clone: A read error may account for a junction end that differs from germline.

V usage is TRBV30 and J usage is TRBJ2-5; 8 bases are a match to TRBD1. The receptor was derived from a female donor in good health and CMV-seronegative. Sequenced input: PBMCs. The CDR3, as DNA: TGTGCCTGGAGTGTAAAATCGAGGGGACAGGTCAACTTC. This translates into CAWSVKSRGQVNF. Looking up the rest from reference TRBV30 and TRBJ2-5 gives the full variable domain: SQTIHQWPATLVQPVGSPLSLECTVEGTSNPNLYWYRQAAGRGLQLLFYSVGIGQISSEVPQNLSASRPQDRQFILSSKKLLLSDSGFYLCAWSVKSRGQVNFGPGTRLLVL.